This T cell receptor (beta chain) was sequenced in a study of blood T cell repertoires in COVID-19. The overall study: T cells, B-cell-depleted T cells, or PBMCs provided the cDNA or gDNA that served as material.

Sequenced by immunoSEQ multiplex PCR; TCRdb stores in-frame clones only, minus some. The sample holds 200,000 to 300,000 clones, about 91% seen once. The TCR sequence derives from an elderly man with acute or convalescent COVID-19. The sequenced sample consisted of peripheral blood.

The CDR3 nucleotides read TGTGCCAGCAGCCGGATAGCCGGTGGGGAGCTGTTTTTT. Its translation is CASSRIAGGELFF. This chain connects TRBV3-1 (or the pseudogene TRBV3-2) to TRBJ2-2; D is uncertain. Germline V gene data show CDR1 as LGHDT and CDR2 as YNNKEL (reference sequence). CDR3 length: 13 residues. The germline V and J ends were trimmed by 4 bases and 8 bases, with 11 bases remaining between them.